The rows below give T cell receptor beta chains drawn from one sample of a study of cytomegalovirus exposure and HLA in healthy donors. TCRdb keeps only in-frame clones here, not all; method: immunoSEQ multiplex PCR. Of about 150,000 clones in the sample, around two thirds were seen once. The sequencing sample was made of PBMCs. The origin of the receptors is a woman under 30 in good health and CMV-seronegative. Both conserved end residues are part of each CDR3. The D gene is left open where the match is weak. Expanded clones are given a class, and other clones once, few, many or no size at all.

TRBJ2-2 | NA | TRBV9 | NA | TGTGCCAGCAGCGTAGCGACACCCTCAGGGACCGGGGAGCTGTTTTTT | CASSVATPSGTGELFF
TRBJ1-6 | NA | TRBV5-1 | NA | TGCGCCAGCAGCTACGGACATGGGCCGGATTCACCCCTCCACTTT | CASSYGHGPDSPLHF
TRBJ2-1 | NA | TRBV7-2 | NA | TGTGCCAGCACCTCCCGACAGAAGGGCAATGAGCAGTTCTTC | CASTSRQKGNEQFF
TRBJ1-1 | NA | TRBV28 | NA | TGTGCCAGCACGGGCGGGTTAAACACTGAAGCTTTCTTT | CASTGGLNTEAFF
TRBJ2-3 | NA | TRBV11-1 | NA | TGTGCCAGCAGCTTGGGGGGTCGCACAGATACGCAGTATTTT | CASSLGGRTDTQYF
TRBJ1-1 | NA | TRBV14 | NA | TGTGCCAGCAGCCAAATGAGGCCGGGGAGCACTGAAGCTTTCTTT | CASSQMRPGSTEAFF
TRBJ1-5 | NA | TRBV30 | NA | TGTGCCTGGAGTTGGGGGGGGGATCAGCCCCAGCATTTT | CAWSWGGDQPQHF
TRBJ2-5 | NA | TRBV7-8 | few | TGTGCCAGCAGCCCCCCCAAACACGAGACCCAGTACTTC | CASSPPKHETQYF
TRBJ2-7 | NA | TRBV18 | NA | TGTGCCAGCTCACCATTTTCCGGGACAAACTACGAGCAGTACTTC | CASSPFSGTNYEQYF
TRBJ1-5 | TRBD1 | TRBV7-8 | once | TGTGCCAGCAGCTGGGACAGGGGGAATCAGCCCCAGCATTTT | CASSWDRGNQPQHF
TRBJ2-5 | NA | TRBV4-3 | few | TGCGCCAGCAGCCAAGTCCCGCCGGACATCCAAGAGACCCAGTACTTC | CASSQVPPDIQETQYF
TRBJ1-1 | NA | TRBV7-8 | NA | TGTGCCAGCAGCCCCATTGAGGGGAACACTGAAGCTTTCTTT | CASSPIEGNTEAFF
TRBJ2-7 | NA | TRBV13 | NA | TGTGCCAGCAGCTTAGGCTGGACAGCGCTTGAAATGCACCCTCGAAACTACGAGCAGTACTTC | CASSLGWTALEMHPRNYEQYF
TRBJ2-3 | TRBD2 | TRBV7-2 | NA | TGTGCCAGCAGCTTCCTTAGCGGGAGTGGGTATACGCAGTATTTT | CASSFLSGSGYTQYF
TRBJ1-2 | TRBD1 | TRBV5-1 | once | TGCGCCAGCAGCTTGGCCCGACAGGGTTACTATGGCTACACCTTC | CASSLARQGYYGYTF
TRBJ2-1 | NA | TRBV28 | NA | TGTGCCAGCAGCTATGAGCAGTTCTTC | CASSYEQFF
TRBJ2-3 | NA | TRBV28 | NA | TGTGCCAGCAGAAGGAGGGCCGTGGTGGGGGATACGCAGTATTTT | CASRRRAVVGDTQYF
TRBJ2-2 | NA | TRBV7-2 | NA | TGTGCCAGCAGCTCGTTTGGCCGGGAGCTGTTTTTT | CASSSFGRELFF
TRBJ2-1 | TRBD2 | TRBV5-6 | NA | TGTGCCAGCAGCTTGATCAGCGGGAGGGCCGGGGAGTTCTTC | CASSLISGRAGEFF
TRBJ1-2 | NA | TRBV11-3 | NA | TGTGCCAGCAGCCCACCCCCGGGACACGGTTATGGCTACACCTTC | CASSPPPGHGYGYTF
TRBJ1-5 | NA | TRBV7-2 | NA | TGTGCCAGCAGCTTAAATCAGGGGAATCAGCCCCAGCATTTT | CASSLNQGNQPQHF
TRBJ2-5 | NA | TRBV10-3 | NA | TGTGCCATCAGTGAGTCGACGGCGGCGGGAGAGACCCAGTACTTC | CAISESTAAGETQYF
TRBJ1-1 | TRBD1 | TRBV5-1 | few | TGCGCCAGCAGCTTGGGGACAGGGAACACTGAAGCTTTCTTT | CASSLGTGNTEAFF
TRBJ2-5 | TRBD1 | TRBV5-4 | NA | TGTGCCAGCAGCTTTCAGGGGGAGGAGACCCAGTACTTC | CASSFQGEETQYF
TRBJ1-6 | TRBD1 | TRBV27 | NA | TGTGCCAGCAGTTTATGGGACAGGGGGTTTGGTAATTCACCCCTCCACTTT | CASSLWDRGFGNSPLHF
TRBJ2-4 | TRBD1 | TRBV28 | NA | TGTGCCAGCAGCTACACAGGGGGAGGAAACATTCAGTACTTC | CASSYTGGGNIQYF
TRBJ2-3 | NA | TRBV19 | NA | TGTGCCAGTAGCACAGGGCACGGGGGCACAGATACGCAGTATTTT | CASSTGHGGTDTQYF
TRBJ1-3 | NA | TRBV19 | NA | TGTGCCAGTAGTTTCGGTCCCGGGACTTTTTACTCTGGAAACACCATATATTTT | CASSFGPGTFYSGNTIYF
TRBJ1-2 | TRBD1 | TRBV5-4 | NA | TGTGCCAGCAGCCCTCTTCGACAGGGGGCGCGAATCCCCCATGGCTACACCTTC | CASSPLRQGARIPHGYTF
TRBJ2-1 | TRBD1 | TRBV5-6 | NA | TGTGCCAGCAGCACCGGACAGGGACGGGAGCAGTTCTTC | CASSTGQGREQFF
TRBJ2-4 | TRBD2 | TRBV28 | NA | TGTGCCAGCAGTTTGGGTAGCGGGGGGGCGATGAGGCCTATTCAGTACTTC | CASSLGSGGAMRPIQYF
TRBJ2-3 | TRBD2 | TRBV19 | NA | TGTGCCAGTAGCAGACTAGCGGGGATGGCAGATACGCAGTATTTT | CASSRLAGMADTQYF